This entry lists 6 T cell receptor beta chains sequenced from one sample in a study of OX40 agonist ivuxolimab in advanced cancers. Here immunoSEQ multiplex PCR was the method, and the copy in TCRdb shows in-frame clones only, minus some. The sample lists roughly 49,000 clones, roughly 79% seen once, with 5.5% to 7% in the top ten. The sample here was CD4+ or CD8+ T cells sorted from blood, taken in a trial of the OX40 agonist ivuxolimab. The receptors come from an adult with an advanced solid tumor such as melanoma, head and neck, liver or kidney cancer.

The CDR3 bases are TGCAGCGTTGGTAAGGGCGTGGGGGCTTTCTTT. Translation: CSVGKGVGAFF. The J gene is TRBJ1-1, the V gene TRBV29-1; D is undetermined. Germline V gene lookup returns CDR1 SQVTM and CDR2 ANQGSEA. V dropped 4 bases and J dropped 11 bases, with 14 bases sitting between them. The CDR3 runs 11 residues.

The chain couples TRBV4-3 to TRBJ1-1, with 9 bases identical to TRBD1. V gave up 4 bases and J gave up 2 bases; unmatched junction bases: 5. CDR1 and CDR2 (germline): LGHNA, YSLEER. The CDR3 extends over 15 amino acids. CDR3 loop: CASSPGTGSNTEAFF. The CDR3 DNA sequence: TGCGCCAGCAGCCCGGGGACAGGGTCCAACACTGAAGCTTTCTTT.

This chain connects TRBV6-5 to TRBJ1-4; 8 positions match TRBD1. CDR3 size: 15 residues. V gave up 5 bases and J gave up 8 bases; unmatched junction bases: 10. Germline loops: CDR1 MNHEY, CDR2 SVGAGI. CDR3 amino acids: CASSKDRGGGEKLFF. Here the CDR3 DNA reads TGTGCCAGCAGTAAAGACAGGGGAGGTGGGGAAAAACTGTTTTTT.

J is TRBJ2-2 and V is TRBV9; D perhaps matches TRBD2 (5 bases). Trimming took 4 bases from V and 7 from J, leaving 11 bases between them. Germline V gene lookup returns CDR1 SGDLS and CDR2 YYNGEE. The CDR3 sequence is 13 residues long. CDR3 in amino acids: CASSPGVNGELFF. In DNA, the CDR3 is TGTGCCAGCAGCCCCGGGGTTAACGGGGAGCTGTTTTTT.

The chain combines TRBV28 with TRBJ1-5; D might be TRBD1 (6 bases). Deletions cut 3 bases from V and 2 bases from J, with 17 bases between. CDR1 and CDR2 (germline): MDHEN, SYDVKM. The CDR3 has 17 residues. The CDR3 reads CASSFGPGQPGNQPQHF. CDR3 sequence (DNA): TGTGCCAGCAGTTTTGGGCCCGGACAGCCTGGCAATCAGCCCCAGCATTTT.

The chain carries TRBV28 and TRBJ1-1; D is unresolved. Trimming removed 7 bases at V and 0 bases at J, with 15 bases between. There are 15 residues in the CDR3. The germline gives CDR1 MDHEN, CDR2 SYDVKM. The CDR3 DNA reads TGTGCCAGCATCTTAAGCCCCGCTATGAACACTGAAGCTTTCTTT. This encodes CASILSPAMNTEAFF.